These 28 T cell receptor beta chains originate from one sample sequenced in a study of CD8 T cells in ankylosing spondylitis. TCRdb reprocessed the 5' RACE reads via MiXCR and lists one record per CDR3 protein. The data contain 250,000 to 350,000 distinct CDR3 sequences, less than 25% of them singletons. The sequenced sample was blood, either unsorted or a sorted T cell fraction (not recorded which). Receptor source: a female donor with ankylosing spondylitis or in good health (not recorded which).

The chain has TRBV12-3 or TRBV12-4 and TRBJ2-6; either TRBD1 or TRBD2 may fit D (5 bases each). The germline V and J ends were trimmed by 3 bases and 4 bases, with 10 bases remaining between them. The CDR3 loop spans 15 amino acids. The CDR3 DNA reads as TGTGCCAGCAGTTTCGGGGCCGACGGGGCCAACGTCCTGACTTTC. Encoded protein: CASSFGADGANVLTF.

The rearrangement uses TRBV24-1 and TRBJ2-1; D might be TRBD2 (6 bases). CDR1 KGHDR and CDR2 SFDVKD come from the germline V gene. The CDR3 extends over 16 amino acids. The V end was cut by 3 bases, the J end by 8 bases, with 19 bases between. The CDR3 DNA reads TGTGCCACCAGTGATCCCATCGGGACTCGCCAGGATGAGCAGTTCTTC. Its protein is CATSDPIGTRQDEQFF.

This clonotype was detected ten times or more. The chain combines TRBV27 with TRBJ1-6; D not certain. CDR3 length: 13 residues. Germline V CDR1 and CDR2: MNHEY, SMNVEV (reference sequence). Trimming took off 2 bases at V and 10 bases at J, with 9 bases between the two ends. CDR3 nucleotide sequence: TGTGCCAGCAGTTTAACCGGGGTCTCACCCCTCCACTTT. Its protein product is CASSLTGVSPLHF.

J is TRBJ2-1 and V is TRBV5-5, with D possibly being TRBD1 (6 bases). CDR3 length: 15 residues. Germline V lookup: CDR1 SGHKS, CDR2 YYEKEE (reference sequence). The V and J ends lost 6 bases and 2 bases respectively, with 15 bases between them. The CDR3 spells CASIAGVGPYNEQFF. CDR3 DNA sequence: TGTGCCAGCATCGCAGGGGTCGGCCCCTACAATGAGCAGTTCTTC.

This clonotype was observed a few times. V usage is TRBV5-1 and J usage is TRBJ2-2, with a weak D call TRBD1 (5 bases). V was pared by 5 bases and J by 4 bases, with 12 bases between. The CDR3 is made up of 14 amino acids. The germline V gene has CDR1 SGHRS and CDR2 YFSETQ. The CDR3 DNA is TGCGCCAGCAGAGGGGCCGTATCCACCGGGGAGCTGTTTTTT. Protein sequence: CASRGAVSTGELFF.

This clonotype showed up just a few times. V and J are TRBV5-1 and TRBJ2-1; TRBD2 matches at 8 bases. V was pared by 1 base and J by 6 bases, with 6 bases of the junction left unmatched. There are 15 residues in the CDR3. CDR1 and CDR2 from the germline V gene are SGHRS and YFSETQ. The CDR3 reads CASSLTAGASNEQFF. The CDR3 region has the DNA TGCGCCAGCAGCTTGACAGCGGGGGCCAGCAATGAGCAGTTCTTC.

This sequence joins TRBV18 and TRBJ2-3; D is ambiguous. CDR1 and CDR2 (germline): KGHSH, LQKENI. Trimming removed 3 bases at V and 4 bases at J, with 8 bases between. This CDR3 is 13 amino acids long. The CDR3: CASSPGISDTQYF. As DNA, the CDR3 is TGTGCCAGCTCACCGGGGATCTCAGATACGCAGTATTTT. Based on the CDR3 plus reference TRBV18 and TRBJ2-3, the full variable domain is NAGVMQNPRHLVRRRGQEARLRCSPMKGHSHVYWYRQLPEEGLKFMVYLQKENIIDESGMPKERFSAEFPKEGPSILRIQQVVRGDSAAYFCASSPGISDTQYFGPGTRLTVL.

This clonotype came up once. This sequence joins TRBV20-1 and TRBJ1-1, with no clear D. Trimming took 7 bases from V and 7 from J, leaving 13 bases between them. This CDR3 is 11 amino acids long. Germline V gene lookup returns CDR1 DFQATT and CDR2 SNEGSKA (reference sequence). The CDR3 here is CSVAAGHEAFF. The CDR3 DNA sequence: TGCAGTGTCGCGGCAGGCCATGAAGCTTTCTTT.

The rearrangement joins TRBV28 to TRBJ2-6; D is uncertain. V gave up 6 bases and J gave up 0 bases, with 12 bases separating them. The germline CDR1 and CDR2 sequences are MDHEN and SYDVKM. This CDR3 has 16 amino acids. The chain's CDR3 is CASRGTSDSGANVLTF. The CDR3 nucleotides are TGTGCCAGCAGGGGAACCTCCGACTCTGGGGCCAACGTCCTGACTTTC.

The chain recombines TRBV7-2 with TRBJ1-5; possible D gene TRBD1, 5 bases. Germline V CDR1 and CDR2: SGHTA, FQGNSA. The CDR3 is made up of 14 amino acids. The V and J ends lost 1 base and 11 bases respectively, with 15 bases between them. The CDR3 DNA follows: TGTGCCAGCAGCTTAGAGGGGCGGGCCATGACCCAGCATTTT. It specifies CASSLEGRAMTQHF.

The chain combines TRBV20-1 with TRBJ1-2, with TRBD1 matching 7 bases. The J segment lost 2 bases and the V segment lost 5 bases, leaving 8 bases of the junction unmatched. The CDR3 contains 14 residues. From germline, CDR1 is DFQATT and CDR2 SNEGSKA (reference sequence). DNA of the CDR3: TGCAGTGCTTCCCGACAGGGACCAAACTATGGCTACACCTTC. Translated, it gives CSASRQGPNYGYTF.

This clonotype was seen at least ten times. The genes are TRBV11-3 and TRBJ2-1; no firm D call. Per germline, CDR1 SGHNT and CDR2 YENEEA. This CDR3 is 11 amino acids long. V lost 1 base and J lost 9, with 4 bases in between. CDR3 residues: CASSLGAEQFF. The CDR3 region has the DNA TGTGCCAGCAGCTTAGGGGCTGAGCAGTTCTTC.

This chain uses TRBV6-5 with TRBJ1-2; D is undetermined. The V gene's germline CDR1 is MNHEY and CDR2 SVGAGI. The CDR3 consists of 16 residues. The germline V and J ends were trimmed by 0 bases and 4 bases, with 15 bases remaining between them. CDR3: CASSYSDSRHFYGYTF. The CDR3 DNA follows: TGTGCCAGCAGTTACTCGGACTCTCGACACTTCTATGGCTACACCTTC.

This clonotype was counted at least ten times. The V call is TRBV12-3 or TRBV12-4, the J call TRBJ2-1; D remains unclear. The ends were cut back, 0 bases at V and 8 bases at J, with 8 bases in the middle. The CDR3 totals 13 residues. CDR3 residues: CASSLALVDEQFF. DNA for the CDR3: TGTGCCAGCAGTTTAGCCCTAGTAGATGAGCAGTTCTTC.

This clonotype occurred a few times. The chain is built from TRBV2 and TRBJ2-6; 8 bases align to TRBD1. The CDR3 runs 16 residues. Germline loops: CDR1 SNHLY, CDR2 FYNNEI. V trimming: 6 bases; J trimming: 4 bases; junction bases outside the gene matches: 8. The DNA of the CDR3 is TGTGCCAGCAGCGGACAGGGCTTGGCCGGGGCCAACGTCCTGACTTTC. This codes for CASSGQGLAGANVLTF. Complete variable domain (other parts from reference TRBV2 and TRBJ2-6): EPEVTQTPSHQVTQMGQEVILRCVPISNHLYFYWYRQILGQKVEFLVSFYNNEISEKSEIFDDQFSVERPDGSNFTLKIRSTKLEDSAMYFCASSGQGLAGANVLTFGAGSRLTVL.

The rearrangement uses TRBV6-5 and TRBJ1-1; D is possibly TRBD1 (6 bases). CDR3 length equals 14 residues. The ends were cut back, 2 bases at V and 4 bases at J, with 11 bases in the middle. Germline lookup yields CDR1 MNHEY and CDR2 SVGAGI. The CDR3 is CASSYGGPGTEAFF. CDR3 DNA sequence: TGTGCCAGCAGTTACGGGGGGCCCGGCACTGAAGCTTTCTTT.

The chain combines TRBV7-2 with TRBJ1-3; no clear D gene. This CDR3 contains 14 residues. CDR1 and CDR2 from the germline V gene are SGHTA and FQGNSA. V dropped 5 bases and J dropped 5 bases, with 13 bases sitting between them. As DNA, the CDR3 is TGTGCCAGCAGCCCGCCGGGAACCCGAAACACCATATATTTT. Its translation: CASSPPGTRNTIYF.

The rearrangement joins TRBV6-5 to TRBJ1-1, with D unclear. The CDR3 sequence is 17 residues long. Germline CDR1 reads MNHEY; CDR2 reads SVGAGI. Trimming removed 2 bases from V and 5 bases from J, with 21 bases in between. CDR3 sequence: CASSYEVVGPLKTEAFF. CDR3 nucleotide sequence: TGTGCCAGCAGTTACGAGGTGGTGGGTCCGTTAAAGACTGAAGCTTTCTTT.

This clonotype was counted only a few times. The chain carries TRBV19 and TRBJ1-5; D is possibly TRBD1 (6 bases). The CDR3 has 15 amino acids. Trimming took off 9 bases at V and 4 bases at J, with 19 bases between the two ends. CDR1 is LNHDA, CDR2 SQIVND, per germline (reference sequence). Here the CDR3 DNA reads TGTGCCAGCCAACGGCTAGGGGGGACGAATCAGCCCCAGCATTTT. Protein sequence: CASQRLGGTNQPQHF.

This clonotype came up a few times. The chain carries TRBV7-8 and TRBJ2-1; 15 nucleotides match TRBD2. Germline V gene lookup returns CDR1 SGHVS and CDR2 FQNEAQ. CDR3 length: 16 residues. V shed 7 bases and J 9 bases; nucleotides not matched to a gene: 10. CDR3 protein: CASTTTGTSGRSEQFF. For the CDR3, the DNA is TGTGCCAGCACTACGACAGGGACTAGCGGGAGGTCTGAGCAGTTCTTC.

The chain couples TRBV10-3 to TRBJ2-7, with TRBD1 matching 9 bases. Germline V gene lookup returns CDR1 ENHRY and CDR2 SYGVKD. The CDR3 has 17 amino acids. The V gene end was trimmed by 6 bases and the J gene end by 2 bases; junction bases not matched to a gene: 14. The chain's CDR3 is CAIRPHEGGDRAYEQYF. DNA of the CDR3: TGTGCCATCAGACCTCATGAGGGTGGGGACAGGGCCTACGAGCAGTACTTC.

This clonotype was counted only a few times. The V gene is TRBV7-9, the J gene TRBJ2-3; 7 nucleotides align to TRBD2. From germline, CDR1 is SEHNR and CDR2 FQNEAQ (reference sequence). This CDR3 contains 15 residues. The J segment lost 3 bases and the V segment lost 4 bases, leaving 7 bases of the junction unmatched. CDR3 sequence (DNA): TGTGCCAGCAGCTCGTGGCGGGAGAAAACAGATACGCAGTATTTT. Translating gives CASSSWREKTDTQYF.

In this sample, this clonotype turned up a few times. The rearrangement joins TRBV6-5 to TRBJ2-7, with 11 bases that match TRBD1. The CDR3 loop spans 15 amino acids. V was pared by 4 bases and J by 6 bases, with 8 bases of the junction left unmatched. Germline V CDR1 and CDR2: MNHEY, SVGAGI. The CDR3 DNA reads TGTGCCAGCAGTTCTCGCCGGACAGGGGGCCTCGAGCAGTACTTC. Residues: CASSSRRTGGLEQYF.

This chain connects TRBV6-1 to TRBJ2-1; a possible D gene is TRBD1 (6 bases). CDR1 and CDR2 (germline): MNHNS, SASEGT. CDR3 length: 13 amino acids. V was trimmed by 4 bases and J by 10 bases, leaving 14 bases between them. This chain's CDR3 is CASSALRGQEQFF. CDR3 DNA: TGTGCCAGCAGTGCCCTGAGGGGACAAGAGCAGTTCTTC.

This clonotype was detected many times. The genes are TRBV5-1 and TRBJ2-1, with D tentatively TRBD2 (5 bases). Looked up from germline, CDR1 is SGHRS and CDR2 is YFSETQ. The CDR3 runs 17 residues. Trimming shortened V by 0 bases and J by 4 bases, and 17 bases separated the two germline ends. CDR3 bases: TGCGCCAGCAGCTTGGGGCCGGGGAAGGGCGATTACAATGAGCAGTTCTTC. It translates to CASSLGPGKGDYNEQFF.

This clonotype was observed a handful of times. The CDR3, as DNA: TGCAGCGTTGAAGGTCAGGCAGGAGCAGATGGCTACACCTTC. Residues: CSVEGQAGADGYTF. This sequence joins TRBV29-1 and TRBJ1-2; D gene unclear. Deletions cut 1 base from V and 6 bases from J, with 15 bases between. The CDR3 is 14 residues long. Germline loops: CDR1 SQVTM, CDR2 ANQGSEA.

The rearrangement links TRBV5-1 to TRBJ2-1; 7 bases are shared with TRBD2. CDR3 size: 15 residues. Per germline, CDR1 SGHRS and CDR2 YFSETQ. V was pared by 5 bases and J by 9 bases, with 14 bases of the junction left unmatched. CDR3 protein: CASSIGLGAGGEQFF. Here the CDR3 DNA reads TGCGCCAGCAGTATCGGACTAGGAGCGGGCGGTGAGCAGTTCTTC.

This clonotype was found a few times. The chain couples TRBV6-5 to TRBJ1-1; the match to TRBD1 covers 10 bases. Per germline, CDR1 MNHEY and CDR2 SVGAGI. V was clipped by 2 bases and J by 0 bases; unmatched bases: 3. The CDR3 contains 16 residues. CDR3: CASSYQTGGLNTEAFF. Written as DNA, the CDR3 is TGTGCCAGCAGTTACCAGACAGGGGGCCTGAACACTGAAGCTTTCTTT.